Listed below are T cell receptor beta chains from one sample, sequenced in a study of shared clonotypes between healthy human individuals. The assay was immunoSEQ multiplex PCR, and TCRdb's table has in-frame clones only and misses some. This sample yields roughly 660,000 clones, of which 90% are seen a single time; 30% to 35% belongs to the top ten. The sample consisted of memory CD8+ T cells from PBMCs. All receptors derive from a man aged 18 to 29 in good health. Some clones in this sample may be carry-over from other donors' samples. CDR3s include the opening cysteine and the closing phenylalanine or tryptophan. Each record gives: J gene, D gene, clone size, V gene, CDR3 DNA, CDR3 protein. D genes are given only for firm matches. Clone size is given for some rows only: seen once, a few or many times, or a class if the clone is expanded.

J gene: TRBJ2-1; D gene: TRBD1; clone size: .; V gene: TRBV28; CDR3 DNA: TGTGCCAGCAGGGCCGGGACAGTCTACAATGAGCAGTTCTTC; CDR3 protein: CASRAGTVYNEQFF
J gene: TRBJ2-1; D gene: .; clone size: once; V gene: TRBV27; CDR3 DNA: TGTGCCAGCAGTTTCCCTCCGGGGAATGAGCAGTTCTTC; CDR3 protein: CASSFPPGNEQFF
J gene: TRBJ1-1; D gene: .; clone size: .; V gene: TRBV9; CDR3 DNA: TGTGCCAGCAGCGTAAGTCGGGACCGCTTGAACACTGAAGCTTTCTTT; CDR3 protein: CASSVSRDRLNTEAFF
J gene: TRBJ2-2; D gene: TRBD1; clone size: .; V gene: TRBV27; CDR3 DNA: TGTGCCAGCACAATAGGGGGCTCCGGGGAGCTGTTTTTT; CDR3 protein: CASTIGGSGELFF
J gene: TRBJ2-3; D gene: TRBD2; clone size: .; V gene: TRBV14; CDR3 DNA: TGTGCCAGCAGCCAAGGGGCTACTAGCGGACTTTGGGATACGCAGTATTTT; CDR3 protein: CASSQGATSGLWDTQYF
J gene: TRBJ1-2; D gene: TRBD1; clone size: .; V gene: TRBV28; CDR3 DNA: TGTGCCAGCAGTTCGGACAGGGCGGATCCTTCTGGCTACACCTTC; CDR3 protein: CASSSDRADPSGYTF
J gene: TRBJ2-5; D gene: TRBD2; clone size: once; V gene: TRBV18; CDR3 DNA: TGTGCCAGCTCACCACCGAGACTAGCGGGAGGTTTGTGGGAGACCCAGTACTTC; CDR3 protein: CASSPPRLAGGLWETQYF
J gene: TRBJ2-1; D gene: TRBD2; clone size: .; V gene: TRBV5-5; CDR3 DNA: TGTGCCAGCAGCCAATGGACTAGCGGAGACCACAATGAGCAGTTCTTC; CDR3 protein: CASSQWTSGDHNEQFF
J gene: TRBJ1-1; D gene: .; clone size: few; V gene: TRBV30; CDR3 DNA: TGTGCCTGGACCCCAAGCGTCTCTGAAGCTTTCTTT; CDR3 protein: CAWTPSVSEAFF
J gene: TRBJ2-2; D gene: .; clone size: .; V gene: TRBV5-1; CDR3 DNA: TGCGCCAGCAGCTTGGGGTCACTAGCTATCTACGAGCTGTTTTTT; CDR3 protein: CASSLGSLAIYELFF
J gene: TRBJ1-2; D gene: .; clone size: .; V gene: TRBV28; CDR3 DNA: TGTGCCAGCAGTTTGAAGCCGTTAGCTAACTATGGCTACACCTTC; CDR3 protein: CASSLKPLANYGYTF
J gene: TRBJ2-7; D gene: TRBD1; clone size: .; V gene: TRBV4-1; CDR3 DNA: TGCGCCAGCGGGACAGGGGTCTACGAGCAGTACTTC; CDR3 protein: CASGTGVYEQYF
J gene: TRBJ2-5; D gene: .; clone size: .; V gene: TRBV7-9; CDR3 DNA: TGTGCCAGCAGCTTAGACAGGCAAGAGACCCAGTACTTC; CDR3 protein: CASSLDRQETQYF
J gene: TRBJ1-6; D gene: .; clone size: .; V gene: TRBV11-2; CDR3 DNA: TGTGCCAGCAGCTTCATACAGAGTAATTCACCCCTCCACTTT; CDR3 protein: CASSFIQSNSPLHF
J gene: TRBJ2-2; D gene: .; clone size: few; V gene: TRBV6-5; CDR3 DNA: TGTGCCAGCAGTTATAGGACCGGGGAGCTGTTTTTT; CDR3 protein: CASSYRTGELFF
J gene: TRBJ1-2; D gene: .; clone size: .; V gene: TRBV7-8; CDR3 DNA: TGTGCCAGCAGCTTAAGCTCAGACAACTATGGCTACACCTTC; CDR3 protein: CASSLSSDNYGYTF